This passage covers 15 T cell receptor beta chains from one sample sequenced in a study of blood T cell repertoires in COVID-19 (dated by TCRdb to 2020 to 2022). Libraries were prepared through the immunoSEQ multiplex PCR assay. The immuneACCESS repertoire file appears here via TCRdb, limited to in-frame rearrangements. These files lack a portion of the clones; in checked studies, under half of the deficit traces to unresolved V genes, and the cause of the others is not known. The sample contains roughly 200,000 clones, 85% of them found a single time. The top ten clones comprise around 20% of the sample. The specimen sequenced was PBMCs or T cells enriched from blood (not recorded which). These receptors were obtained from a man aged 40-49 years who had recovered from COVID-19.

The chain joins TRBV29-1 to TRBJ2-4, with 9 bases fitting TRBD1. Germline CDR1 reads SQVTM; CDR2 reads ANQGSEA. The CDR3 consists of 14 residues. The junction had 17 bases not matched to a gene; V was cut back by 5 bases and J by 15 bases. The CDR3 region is CSVPTGTGSVVRYF. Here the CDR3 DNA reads TGCAGCGTTCCAACGGGGACAGGGAGTGTTGTGCGGTACTTC.

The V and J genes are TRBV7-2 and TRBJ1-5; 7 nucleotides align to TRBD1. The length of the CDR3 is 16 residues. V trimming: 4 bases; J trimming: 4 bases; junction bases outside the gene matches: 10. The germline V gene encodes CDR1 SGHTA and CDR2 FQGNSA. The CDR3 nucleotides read TGTGCCAGCAGCTCCGAATCCGGGACAGTAAATCAGCCCCAGCATTTT. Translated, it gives CASSSESGTVNQPQHF.

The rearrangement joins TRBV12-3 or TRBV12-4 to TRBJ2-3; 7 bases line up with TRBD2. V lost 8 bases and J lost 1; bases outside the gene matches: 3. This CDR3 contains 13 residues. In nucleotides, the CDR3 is TGTGCCAGCGACACTAGCGGCACAGATACGCAGTATTTT. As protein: CASDTSGTDTQYF.

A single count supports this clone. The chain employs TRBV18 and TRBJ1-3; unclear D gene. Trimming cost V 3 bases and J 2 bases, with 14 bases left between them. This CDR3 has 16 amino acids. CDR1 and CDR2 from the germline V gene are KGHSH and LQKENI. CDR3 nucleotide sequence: TGTGCCAGCTCACCCTCAGTTTTCGGGGCTGGAAACACCATATATTTT. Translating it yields CASSPSVFGAGNTIYF.

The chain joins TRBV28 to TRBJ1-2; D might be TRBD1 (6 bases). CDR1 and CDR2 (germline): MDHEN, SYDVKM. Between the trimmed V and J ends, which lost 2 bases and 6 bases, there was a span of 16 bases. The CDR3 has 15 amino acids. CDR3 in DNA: TGTGCCAGCAGTTTACGACAGGACGGTTCAGATGGCTACACCTTC. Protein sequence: CASSLRQDGSDGYTF.

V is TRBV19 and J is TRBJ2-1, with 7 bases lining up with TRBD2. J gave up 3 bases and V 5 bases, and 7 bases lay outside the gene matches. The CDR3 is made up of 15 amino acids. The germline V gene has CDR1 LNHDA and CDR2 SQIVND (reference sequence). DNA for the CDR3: TGTGCCAGTAGTGGGGCGGGAGACCTCTACAATGAGCAGTTCTTC. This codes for CASSGAGDLYNEQFF.

This CDR3 reads CASSLEVLAGANEQFF. The CDR3 DNA sequence: TGTGCCAGCAGCTTGGAAGTCCTAGCGGGAGCCAATGAGCAGTTCTTC. This chain links TRBV5-4 with TRBJ2-1; 10 nucleotides line up with TRBD2. Germline loops: CDR1 SGHNT, CDR2 YYREEE (reference sequence). The CDR3 contains 16 residues. Losses at the gene ends were 0 bases for V and 6 bases for J; bases not matched to a gene: 6.

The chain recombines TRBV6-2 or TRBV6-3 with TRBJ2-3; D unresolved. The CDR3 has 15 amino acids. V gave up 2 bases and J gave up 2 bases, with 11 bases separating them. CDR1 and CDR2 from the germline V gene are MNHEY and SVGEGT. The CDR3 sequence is CASSYGRIDTDTQYF. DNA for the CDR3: TGTGCCAGCAGTTACGGCAGGATCGACACAGATACGCAGTATTTT.

In DNA, the CDR3 is TGTGCCAGCAGTTACGTCGACGGGAATCAGCCCCAGCATTTT. This encodes CASSYVDGNQPQHF. The genes are TRBV6-2 or TRBV6-3 and TRBJ1-5; D unresolved. The V end was cut by 2 bases, the J end by 4 bases, with 9 bases between. The CDR3 totals 14 residues. Germline V CDR1 and CDR2: MNHEY, SVGEGT.

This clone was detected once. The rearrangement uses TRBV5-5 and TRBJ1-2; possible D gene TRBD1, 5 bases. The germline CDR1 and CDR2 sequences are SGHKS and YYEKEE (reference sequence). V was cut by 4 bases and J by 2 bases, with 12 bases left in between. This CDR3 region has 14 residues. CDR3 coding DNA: TGTGCCAGCAGCCAAACCCAGGGAAACTATGGCTACACCTTC. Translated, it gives CASSQTQGNYGYTF.

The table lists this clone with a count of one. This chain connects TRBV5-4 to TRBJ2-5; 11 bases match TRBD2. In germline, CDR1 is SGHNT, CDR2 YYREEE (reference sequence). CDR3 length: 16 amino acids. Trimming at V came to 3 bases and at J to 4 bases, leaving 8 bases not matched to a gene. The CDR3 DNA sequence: TGTGCCAGCAGCTCCTCGGTACTAGCGGGAGTAGAGACCCAGTACTTC. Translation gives CASSSSVLAGVETQYF.

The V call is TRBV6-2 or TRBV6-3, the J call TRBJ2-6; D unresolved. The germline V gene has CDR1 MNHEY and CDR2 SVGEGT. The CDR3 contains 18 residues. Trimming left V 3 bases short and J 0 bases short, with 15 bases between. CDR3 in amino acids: CASSYFPLKHSGANVLTF. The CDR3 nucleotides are TGTGCCAGCAGTTATTTTCCCCTCAAACACTCTGGGGCCAACGTCCTGACTTTC.

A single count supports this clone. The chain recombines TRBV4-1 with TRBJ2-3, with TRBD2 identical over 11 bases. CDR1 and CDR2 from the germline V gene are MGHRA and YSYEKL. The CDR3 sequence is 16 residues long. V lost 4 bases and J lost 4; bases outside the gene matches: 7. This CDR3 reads CASSRETSGASDTQYF. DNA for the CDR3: TGCGCCAGCAGCCGTGAGACTAGCGGGGCCTCAGATACGCAGTATTTT.

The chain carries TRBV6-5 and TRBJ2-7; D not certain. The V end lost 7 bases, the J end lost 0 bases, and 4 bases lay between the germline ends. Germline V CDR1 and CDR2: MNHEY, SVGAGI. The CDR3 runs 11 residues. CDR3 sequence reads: CASKASYEQYF. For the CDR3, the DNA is TGTGCCAGCAAAGCCTCCTACGAGCAGTACTTC.

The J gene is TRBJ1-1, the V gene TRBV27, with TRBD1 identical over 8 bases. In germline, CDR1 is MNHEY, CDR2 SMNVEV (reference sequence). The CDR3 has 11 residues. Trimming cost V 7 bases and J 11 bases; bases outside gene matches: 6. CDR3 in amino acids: CASTKTGDAFF. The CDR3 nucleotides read TGTGCCAGCACCAAGACAGGGGACGCTTTCTTT.